The 4 T cell receptor beta chains below all came from one sample that was sequenced in a study of T cell repertoires in cytomegalovirus infection (dated by TCRdb to between 2018 and 2020). What the treatment or condition label conveys for this sample: in vitro stimulation with specific CMV peptide epitopes to enrich CMV-specific T cells. These TCRs are of unknown antigen specificity. Instrument on record: Illumina HiSeq 1500. The raw public reads went through TCRdb reprocessing: fastp at Q25, MiXCR clone calling, in-frame beta chains kept. Rows merge per CDR3 protein into single entries with the most common DNA and genes. The sample table contains about a million distinct CDR3 sequences; only one count was recorded for around a third of them. Around an eighth of the sample comes from the top ten. Material: cultured CD8+ T cells from PBMCs, obtained from culture after CMV antigen stimulation. The receptors here all came from a human donor in good health (CMV status not recorded). Some clones in this sample may be carry-over from other donors' samples.

As regards this clonotype: A read error may produce the germline difference seen at one junction end. This chain uses TRBV27 with TRBJ1-5; no reliable D call. Germline CDR1 and CDR2: MNHEY and SMNVEV (reference sequence). The CDR3 consists of 16 residues. The CDR3 bases are TGTGCCAGCGGTTTAAAAAATGAGTGGCCAAATCAGCCCCAGCATTTT. This sequence encodes CASGLKNEWPNQPQHF.

This clonotype was recorded a few times. The gene calls are TRBV13 and TRBJ1-2; 7 bases agree with TRBD1. CDR1 is PRHDT, CDR2 FYEKMQ, per germline (reference sequence). J lost 3 bases, V lost 5 bases, and 6 bases had no gene match. The CDR3 is 14 residues long. CDR3: CASSTNQGDYGYTF. CDR3 DNA: TGTGCCAGCAGCACCAACCAGGGGGACTATGGCTACACCTTC.

This clonotype has just a few counts. This chain links TRBV4-1 with TRBJ2-3; 7 bases are a match to TRBD1. V trimming: 1 base; J trimming: 0 bases; junction bases outside the gene matches: 7. The V gene's germline CDR1 is MGHRA and CDR2 YSYEKL. The CDR3 runs 17 residues. The CDR3 region is CASSQGQGRPSTDTQYF. The CDR3 nucleotides are TGCGCCAGCAGCCAAGGACAGGGCCGTCCTAGCACAGATACGCAGTATTTT.

The table lists this clonotype with many counts. J is TRBJ2-2 and V is TRBV7-6; TRBD2 agrees at 11 bases. This CDR3 has 16 residues. Looked up from germline, CDR1 is SGHVS and CDR2 is FNYEAQ. Trimming removed 4 bases from V and 1 base from J; junction bases left unmatched: 2. The DNA for the CDR3 is TGTGCCAGCAGCTCGGGACTAGCGGTGAACACCGGGGAGCTGTTTTTT. Translating it yields CASSSGLAVNTGELFF. Full variable domain (remainder filled in from reference TRBV7-6 and TRBJ2-2): GAGVSQSPRYKVTKRGQDVALRCDPISGHVSLYWYRQALGQGPEFLTYFNYEAQQDKSGLPNDRFSAERPEGSISTLTIQRTEQRDSAMYRCASSSGLAVNTGELFFGEGSRLTVL.